This T cell receptor beta chain was profiled in a study of T cells after somatic rescue of genetic block. Profiling relied on immunoSEQ multiplex PCR, and the TCRdb table lists in-frame clones only, not all of them. Of some 9,100 clones listed, just under 75% are singletons. V lost 0 bases and J lost 2; bases outside the gene matches: 15. CDR3 length: 20 amino acids. Germline V gives CDR1 SGHAT, CDR2 FQNNGV. Sequenced material: peripheral blood mononuclear cells (PBMCs). This sequence originates from a boy between 10 and 17 years old. The V gene is TRBV11-2, the J gene TRBJ1-5; 8 nucleotides match TRBD1. The CDR3 DNA is TGTGCCAGCAGCTTAGAACTGGACAGGGACGGTGCTCCCGGCAATCAGCCCCAGCATTTT. This codes for CASSLELDRDGAPGNQPQHF.